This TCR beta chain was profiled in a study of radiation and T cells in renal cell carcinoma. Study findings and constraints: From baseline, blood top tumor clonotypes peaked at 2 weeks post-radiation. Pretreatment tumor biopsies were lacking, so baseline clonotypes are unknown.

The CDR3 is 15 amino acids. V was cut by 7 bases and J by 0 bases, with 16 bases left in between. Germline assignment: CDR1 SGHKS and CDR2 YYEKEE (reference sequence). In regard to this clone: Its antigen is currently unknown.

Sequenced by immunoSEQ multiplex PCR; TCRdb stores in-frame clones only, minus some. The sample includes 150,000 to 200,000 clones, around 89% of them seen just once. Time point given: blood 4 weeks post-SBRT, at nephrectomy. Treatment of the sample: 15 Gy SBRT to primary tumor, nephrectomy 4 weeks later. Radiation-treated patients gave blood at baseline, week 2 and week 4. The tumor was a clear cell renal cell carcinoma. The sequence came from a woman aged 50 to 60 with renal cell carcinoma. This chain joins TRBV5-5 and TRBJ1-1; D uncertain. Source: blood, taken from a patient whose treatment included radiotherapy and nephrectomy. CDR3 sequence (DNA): TGTGCCAGCTCTCAGGAGGGCTCCATGAACACTGAAGCTTTCTTT. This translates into CASSQEGSMNTEAFF.